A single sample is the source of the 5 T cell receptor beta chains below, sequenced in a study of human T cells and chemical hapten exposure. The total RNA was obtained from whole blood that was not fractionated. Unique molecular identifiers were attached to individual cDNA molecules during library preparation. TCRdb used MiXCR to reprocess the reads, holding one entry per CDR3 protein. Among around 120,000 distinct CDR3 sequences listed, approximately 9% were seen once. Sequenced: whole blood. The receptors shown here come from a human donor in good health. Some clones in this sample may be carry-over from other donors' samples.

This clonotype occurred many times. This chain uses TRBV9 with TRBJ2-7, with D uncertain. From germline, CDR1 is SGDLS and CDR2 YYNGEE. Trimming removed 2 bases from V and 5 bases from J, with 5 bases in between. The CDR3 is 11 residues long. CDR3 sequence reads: CASSVGDEQYF. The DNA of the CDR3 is TGTGCCAGCAGCGTTGGAGACGAGCAGTACTTC.

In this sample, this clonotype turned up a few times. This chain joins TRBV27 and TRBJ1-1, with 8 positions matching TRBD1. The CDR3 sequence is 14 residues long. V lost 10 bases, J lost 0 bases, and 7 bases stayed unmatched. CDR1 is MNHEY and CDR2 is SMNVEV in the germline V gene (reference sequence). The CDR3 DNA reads TGTGCCACCCTACGGACAGGGATGAACACTGAAGCTTTCTTT. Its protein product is CATLRTGMNTEAFF.

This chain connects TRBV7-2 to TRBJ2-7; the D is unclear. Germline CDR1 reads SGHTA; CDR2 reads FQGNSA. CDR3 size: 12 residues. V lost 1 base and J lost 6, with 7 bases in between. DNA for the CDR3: TGTGCCAGCAGCTTAGGCATAGGCGAGCAGTACTTC. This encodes CASSLGIGEQYF.

CDR3 loop: CASSFLTGSYNSPLHF. In nucleotides, the CDR3 is TGTGCCAGTAGTTTCCTGACAGGATCGTATAATTCACCCCTCCACTTT. The V gene is TRBV19, the J gene TRBJ1-6; a possible D gene is TRBD1 (6 bases). The CDR3 runs 16 residues. Germline loops: CDR1 LNHDA, CDR2 SQIVND (reference sequence). V was pared by 5 bases and J by 4 bases, with 15 bases between.

Here the CDR3 DNA reads TGTGCCAGCAGTTTAACAGGACAGGGGGCCTACGAGCAGTTCTTC. Protein: CASSLTGQGAYEQFF. The gene calls are TRBV27 and TRBJ2-7, with TRBD1 matching 11 bases. The last part of the DNA fits TRBJ2-1 better; the J call may be wrong. Germline-derived CDR1 and CDR2 are MNHEY and SMNVEV (reference sequence). This CDR3 region has 15 residues.